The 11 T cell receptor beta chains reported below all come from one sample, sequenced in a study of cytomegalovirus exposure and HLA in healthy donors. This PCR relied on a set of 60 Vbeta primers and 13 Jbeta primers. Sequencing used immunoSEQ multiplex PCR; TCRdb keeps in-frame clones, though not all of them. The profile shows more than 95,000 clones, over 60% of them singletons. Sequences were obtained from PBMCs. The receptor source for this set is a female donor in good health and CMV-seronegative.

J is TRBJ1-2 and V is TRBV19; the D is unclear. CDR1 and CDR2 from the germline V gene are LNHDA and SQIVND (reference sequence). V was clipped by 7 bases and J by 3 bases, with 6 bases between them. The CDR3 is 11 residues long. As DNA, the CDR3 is TGTGCCAGTATGGCCCACTATGGCTACACCTTC. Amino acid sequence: CASMAHYGYTF. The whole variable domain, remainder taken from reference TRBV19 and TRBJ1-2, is DGGITQSPKYLFRKEGQNVTLSCEQNLNHDAMYWYRQDPGQGLRLIYYSQIVNDFQKGDIAEGYSVSREKKESFPLTVTSAQKNPTAFYLCASMAHYGYTFGSGTRLTVV.

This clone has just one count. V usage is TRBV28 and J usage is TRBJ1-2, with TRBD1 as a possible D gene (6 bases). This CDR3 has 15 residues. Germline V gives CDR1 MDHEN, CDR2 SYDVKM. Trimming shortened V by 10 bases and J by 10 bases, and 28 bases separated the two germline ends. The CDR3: CATSIGGTISRDYTF. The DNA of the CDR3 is TGTGCCACCTCCATAGGGGGGACTATATCTCGTGACTACACCTTC.

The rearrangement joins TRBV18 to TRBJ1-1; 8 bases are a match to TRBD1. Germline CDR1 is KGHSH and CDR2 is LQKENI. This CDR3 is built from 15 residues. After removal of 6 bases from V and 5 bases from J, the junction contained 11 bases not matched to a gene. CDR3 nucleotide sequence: TGTGCCAGCTCGCAGGACAGGGAGAGGGGGACTGAAGCTTTCTTT. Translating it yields CASSQDRERGTEAFF.

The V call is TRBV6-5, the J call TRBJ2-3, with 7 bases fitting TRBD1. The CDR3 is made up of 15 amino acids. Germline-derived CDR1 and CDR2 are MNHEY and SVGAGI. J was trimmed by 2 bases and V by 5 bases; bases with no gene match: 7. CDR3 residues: CASSRGTADTDTQYF. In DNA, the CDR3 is TGTGCCAGCAGTCGAGGGACAGCGGACACAGATACGCAGTATTTT.

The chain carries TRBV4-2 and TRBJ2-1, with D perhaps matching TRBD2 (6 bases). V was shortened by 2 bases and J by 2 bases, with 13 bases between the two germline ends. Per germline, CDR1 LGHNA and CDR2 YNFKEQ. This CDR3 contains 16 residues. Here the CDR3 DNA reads TGTGCCAGCAGCCAACCTCTAGCGAGGGCCTACAATGAGCAGTTCTTC. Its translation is CASSQPLARAYNEQFF.

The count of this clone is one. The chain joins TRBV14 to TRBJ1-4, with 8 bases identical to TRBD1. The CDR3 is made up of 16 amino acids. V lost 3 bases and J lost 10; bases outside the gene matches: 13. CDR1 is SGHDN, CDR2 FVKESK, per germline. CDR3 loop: CASSHKGATGDGKLFF. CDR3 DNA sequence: TGTGCCAGCAGCCATAAAGGTGCGACAGGGGACGGAAAACTGTTTTTT.

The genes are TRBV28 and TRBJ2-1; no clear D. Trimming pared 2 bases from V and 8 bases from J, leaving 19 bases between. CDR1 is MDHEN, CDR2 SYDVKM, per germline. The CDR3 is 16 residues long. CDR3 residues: CASSLLLGLKRYEQFF. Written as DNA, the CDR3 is TGTGCCAGCAGTTTACTCCTCGGTCTCAAAAGATATGAGCAGTTCTTC.

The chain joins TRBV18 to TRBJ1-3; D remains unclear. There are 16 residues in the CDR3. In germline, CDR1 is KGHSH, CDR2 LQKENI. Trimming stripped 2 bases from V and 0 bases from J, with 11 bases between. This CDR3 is CASSPVDGDSGNTIYF. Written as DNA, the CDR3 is TGTGCCAGCTCACCAGTCGACGGAGACTCTGGAAACACCATATATTTT.

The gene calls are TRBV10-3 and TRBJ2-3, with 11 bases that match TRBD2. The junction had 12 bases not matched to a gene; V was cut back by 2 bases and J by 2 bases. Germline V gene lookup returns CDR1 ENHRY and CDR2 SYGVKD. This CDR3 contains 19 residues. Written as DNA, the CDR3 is TGTGCCATCAGTGAGACCCCAAAGTATAGCGGGAGGGACACAGATACGCAGTATTTT. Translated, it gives CAISETPKYSGRDTDTQYF.

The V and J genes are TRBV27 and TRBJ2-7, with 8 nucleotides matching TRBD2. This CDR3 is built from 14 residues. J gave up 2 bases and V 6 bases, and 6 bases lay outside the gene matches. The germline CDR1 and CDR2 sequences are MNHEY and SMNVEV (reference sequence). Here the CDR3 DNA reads TGTGCCAGCAGCGGGACTAGTTTAACCTACGAGCAGTACTTC. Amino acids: CASSGTSLTYEQYF.

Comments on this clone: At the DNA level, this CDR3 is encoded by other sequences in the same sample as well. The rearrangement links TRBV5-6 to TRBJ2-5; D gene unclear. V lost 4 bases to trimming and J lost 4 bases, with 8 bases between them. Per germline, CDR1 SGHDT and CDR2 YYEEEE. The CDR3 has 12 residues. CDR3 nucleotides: TGTGCCAGCAGCGCGGCCAGAGAGACCCAGTACTTC. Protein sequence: CASSAARETQYF.